The sequence of this T cell receptor (beta chain) was determined in a study of shared clonotypes between healthy human individuals. As for the study in general: Per donor, CD8 memory used one plate, CD8 naive used two, CD4 memory used three and CD4 naive used three. Study-wide findings and caveats: Relative to memory subsets, naive subsets generally showed larger estimated richness.

Remarks on this clone: What it recognizes is unknown.

The donor cohort consisted entirely of Caucasian adults residing in Nashville, Tennessee. Generated by immunoSEQ multiplex PCR, the TCRdb table keeps only in-frame clones and is missing some. The sample includes 2 million to 2.5 million clones, 90% to 97% seen only once; the top ten take around 0.13%. Between the trimmed V and J ends, which lost 6 bases and 3 bases, there was a span of 12 bases. CDR3 length: 13 residues. CDR1 MNHEY and CDR2 SMNVEV come from the germline V gene (reference sequence). The TCR was taken from a man aged 18 to 30 in good health. The specimen was naive CD4+ T cells sorted from blood. Subset: CD45RA+ positively selected. The V gene is TRBV27, the J gene TRBJ2-7; the D call may be TRBD1 or TRBD2 (5 bases each). The CDR3 loop is CASRGTNGYEQYF. The CDR3 DNA sequence: TGTGCCAGCAGGGGGACGAACGGCTACGAGCAGTACTTC.